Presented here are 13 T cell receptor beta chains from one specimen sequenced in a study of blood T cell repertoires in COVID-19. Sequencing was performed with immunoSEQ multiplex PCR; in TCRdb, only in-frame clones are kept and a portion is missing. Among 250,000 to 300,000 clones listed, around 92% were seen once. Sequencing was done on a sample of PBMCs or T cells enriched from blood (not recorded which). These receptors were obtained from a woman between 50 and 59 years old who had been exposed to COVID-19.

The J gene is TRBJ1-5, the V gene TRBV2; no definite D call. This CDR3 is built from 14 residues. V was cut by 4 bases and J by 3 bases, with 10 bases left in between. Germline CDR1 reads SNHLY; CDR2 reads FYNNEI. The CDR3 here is CASSVVGDNQPQHF. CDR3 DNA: TGTGCCAGCAGTGTTGTCGGGGACAATCAGCCCCAGCATTTT.

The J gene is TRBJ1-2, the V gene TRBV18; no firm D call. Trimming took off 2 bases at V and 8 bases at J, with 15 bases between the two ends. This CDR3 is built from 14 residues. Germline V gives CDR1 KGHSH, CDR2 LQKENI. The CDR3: CASSPSTPVKGYTF. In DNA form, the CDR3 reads TGTGCCAGCTCACCATCAACTCCTGTGAAAGGCTACACCTTC.

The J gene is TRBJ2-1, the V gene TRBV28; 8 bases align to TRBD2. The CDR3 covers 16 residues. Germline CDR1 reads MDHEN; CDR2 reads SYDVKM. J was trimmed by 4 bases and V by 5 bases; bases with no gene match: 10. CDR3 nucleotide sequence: TGTGCCAGCAGTCCGGGGGGGAGCGGAGTTTACAATGAGCAGTTCTTC. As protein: CASSPGGSGVYNEQFF. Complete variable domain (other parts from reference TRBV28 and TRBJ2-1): DVKVTQSSRYLVKRTGEKVFLECVQDMDHENMFWYRQDPGLGLRLIYFSYDVKMKEKGDIPEGYSVSREKKERFSLILESASTNQTSMYLCASSPGGSGVYNEQFFGPGTRLTVL.

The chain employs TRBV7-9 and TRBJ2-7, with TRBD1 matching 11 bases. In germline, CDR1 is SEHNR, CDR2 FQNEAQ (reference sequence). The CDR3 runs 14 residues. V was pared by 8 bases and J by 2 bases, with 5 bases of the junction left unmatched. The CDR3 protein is CASDPGQGAYEQYF. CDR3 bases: TGTGCCAGCGACCCGGGACAGGGGGCCTACGAGCAGTACTTC.

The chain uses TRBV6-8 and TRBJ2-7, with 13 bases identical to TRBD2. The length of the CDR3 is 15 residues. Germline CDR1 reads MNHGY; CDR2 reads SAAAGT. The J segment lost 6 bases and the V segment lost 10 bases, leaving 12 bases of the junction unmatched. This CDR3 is CANKTSGRTSGEQYF. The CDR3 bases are TGTGCCAACAAGACTAGCGGGAGGACTTCCGGCGAGCAGTACTTC.

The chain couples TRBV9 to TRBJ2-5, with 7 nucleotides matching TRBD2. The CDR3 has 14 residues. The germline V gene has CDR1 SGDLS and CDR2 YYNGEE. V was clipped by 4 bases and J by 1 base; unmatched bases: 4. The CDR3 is CASSSGGLQETQYF. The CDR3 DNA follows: TGTGCCAGCAGCTCGGGGGGTCTCCAAGAGACCCAGTACTTC.

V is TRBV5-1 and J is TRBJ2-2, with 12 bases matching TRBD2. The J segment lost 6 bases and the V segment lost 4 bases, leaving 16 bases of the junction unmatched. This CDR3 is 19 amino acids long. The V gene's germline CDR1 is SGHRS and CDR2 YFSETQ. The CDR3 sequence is CASSPGGLTSGGLAGELFF. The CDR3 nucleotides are TGCGCCAGCAGCCCGGGCGGACTGACTAGCGGGGGTTTAGCCGGGGAGCTGTTTTTT.

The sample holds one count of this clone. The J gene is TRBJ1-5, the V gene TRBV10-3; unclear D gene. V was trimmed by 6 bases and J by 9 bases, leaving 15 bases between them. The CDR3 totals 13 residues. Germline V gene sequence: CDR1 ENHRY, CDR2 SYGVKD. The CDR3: CAISYESDGPQHF. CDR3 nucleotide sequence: TGTGCCATCAGCTACGAGAGCGATGGGCCCCAGCATTTT.

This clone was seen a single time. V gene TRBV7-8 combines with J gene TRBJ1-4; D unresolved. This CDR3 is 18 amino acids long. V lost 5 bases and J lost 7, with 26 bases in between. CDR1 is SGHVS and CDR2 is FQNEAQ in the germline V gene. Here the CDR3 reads CASSAASRLMAGAEKLFF. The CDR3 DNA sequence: TGTGCCAGCAGCGCAGCTTCTAGGTTGATGGCTGGCGCTGAAAAACTGTTTTTT.

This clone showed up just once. The CDR3 spells CASSGTDFNYGYTF. CDR3 coding DNA: TGTGCCAGCAGTGGTACAGATTTTAACTATGGCTACACCTTC. The rearrangement links TRBV2 to TRBJ1-2; D gene uncertain. The CDR3 sequence is 14 residues long. V lost 4 bases to trimming and J lost 1 base, with 10 bases between them. Per the germline V gene, CDR1 is SNHLY and CDR2 is FYNNEI.

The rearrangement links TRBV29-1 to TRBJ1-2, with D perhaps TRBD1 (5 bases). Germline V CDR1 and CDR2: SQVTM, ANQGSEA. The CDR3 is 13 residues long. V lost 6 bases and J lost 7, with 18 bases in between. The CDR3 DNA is TGCAGCGTAGACCCCCCGGGGGGAGGTGGCTACACCTTC. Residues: CSVDPPGGGGYTF.

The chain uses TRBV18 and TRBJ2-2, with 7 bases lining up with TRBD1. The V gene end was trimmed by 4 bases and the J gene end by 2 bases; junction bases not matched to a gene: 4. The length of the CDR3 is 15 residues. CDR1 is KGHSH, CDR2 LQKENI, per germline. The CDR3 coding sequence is TGTGCCAGCTCACGGGGACAGCTCAACACCGGGGAGCTGTTTTTT. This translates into CASSRGQLNTGELFF.

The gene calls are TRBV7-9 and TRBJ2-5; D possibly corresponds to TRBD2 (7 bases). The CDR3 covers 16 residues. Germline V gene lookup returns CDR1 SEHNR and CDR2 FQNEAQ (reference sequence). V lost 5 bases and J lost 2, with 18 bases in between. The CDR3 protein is CASSPWRGRGQETQYF. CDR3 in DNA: TGTGCCAGCAGCCCCTGGCGGGGGAGGGGGCAAGAGACCCAGTACTTC.